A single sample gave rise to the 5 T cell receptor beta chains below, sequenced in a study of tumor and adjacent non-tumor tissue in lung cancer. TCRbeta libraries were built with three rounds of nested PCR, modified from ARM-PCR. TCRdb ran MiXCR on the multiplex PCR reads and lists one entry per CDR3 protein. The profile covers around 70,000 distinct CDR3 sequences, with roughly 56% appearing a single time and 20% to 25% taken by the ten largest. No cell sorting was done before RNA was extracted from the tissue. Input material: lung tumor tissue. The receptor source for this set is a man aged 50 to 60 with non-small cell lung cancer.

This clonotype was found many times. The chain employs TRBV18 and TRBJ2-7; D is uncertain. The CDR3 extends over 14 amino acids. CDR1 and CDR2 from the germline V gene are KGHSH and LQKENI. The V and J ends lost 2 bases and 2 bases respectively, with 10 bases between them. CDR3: CASSPAAGPYEQYF. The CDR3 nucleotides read TGTGCCAGCTCACCAGCGGCAGGACCCTACGAGCAGTACTTC.

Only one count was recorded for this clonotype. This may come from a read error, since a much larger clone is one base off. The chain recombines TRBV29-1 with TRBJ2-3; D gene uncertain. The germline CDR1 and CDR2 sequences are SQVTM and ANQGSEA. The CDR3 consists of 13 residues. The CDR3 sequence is CSVEPSQADMQYF. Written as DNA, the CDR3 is TGCAGCGTTGAACCCTCGCAGGCAGATATGCAGTATTTT.

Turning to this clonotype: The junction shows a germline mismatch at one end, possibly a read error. CDR3 bases: TGTGCCAGCAGCCAAGGGTGGGGGTCAAGCTACAATAAGCAGTTCTTC. It yields the protein CASSQGWGSSYNKQFF. This chain links TRBV4-2 with TRBJ2-1, with D perhaps matching TRBD1 or TRBD2 (5 bases each). The CDR3 is 16 residues long. Germline CDR1 is LGHNA and CDR2 is YNFKEQ.

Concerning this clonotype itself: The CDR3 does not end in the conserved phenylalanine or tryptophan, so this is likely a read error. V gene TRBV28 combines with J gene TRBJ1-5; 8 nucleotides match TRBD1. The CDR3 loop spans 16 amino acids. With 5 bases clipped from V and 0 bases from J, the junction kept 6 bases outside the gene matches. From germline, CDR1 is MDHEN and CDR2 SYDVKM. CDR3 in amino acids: CASSTGGAYSNQPQHY. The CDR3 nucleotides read TGTGCCAGCAGTACAGGGGGAGCTTATAGCAATCAGCCCCAGCATTAT.

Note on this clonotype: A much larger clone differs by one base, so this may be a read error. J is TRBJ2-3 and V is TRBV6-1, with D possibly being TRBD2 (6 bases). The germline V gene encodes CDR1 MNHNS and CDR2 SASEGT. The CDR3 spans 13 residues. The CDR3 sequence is CASRGRREDTRYF. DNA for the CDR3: TGTGCCAGCAGGGGCCGGAGGGAAGATACGCGGTATTTT.